This T cell receptor beta chain was captured by sequencing in a study of T cell repertoires in cytomegalovirus infection. The CDR3 is made up of 15 amino acids. CDR1 SGHTA and CDR2 FQGNSA come from the germline V gene. Trimming pared 5 bases from V and 2 bases from J, leaving 15 bases between. This clonotype was counted ten times or more. TCRdb ran MiXCR on the reads and lists one entry per CDR3 protein. The sample has hundreds of thousands of distinct CDR3 sequences, approximately 25% seen once. Sequencing was done on a sample of CD8+ T cells from PBMCs. The TCR was taken from a human donor in good health (CMV status not recorded). Some clones in this sample may be carry-over from other donors' samples. This chain joins TRBV7-2 and TRBJ1-1; tentative D call: TRBD1 (5 bases). This CDR3 is CASSLSRVSNTEAFF. The CDR3 bases are TGTGCCAGCAGCCTAAGCAGGGTTTCAAACACTGAAGCTTTCTTT.